This entry lists 28 T cell receptor beta chains sequenced from one sample in a study of cytomegalovirus exposure and HLA in healthy donors. The PCR contained 60 Vbeta and 13 Jbeta primers. Sequencing used immunoSEQ multiplex PCR; TCRdb keeps in-frame clones, though not all of them. This sample carries about 140,000 clones, 61% of them seen once, and the ten largest clones take about 1.7%. What was sequenced was PBMCs. The receptors originated from a male donor in good health and CMV-seronegative.

V and J are TRBV18 and TRBJ2-1; TRBD2 agrees at 13 bases. CDR1 is KGHSH, CDR2 LQKENI, per germline. V dropped 1 base and J dropped 9; count of bases not matched to a gene: 9. The CDR3 length is 17 residues. CDR3 sequence (DNA): TGTGCCAGCTCACCACAGGGACTAGCGGGGTCTCAGGTTGAGCAGTTCTTC. This gives the protein CASSPQGLAGSQVEQFF.

V and J are TRBV7-3 and TRBJ2-3; 9 bases agree with TRBD1. The germline gives CDR1 SGHTA, CDR2 FQGTGA. The CDR3 extends over 14 amino acids. With 5 bases clipped from V and 4 bases from J, the junction kept 4 bases outside the gene matches. The CDR3 DNA reads as TGTGCCAGCAGCCGGACAGGGGCGGCAGATACGCAGTATTTT. Its protein product is CASSRTGAADTQYF.

The V call is TRBV5-4, the J call TRBJ2-3; TRBD2 aligns across 8 bases. This CDR3 comprises 16 residues. Germline lookup yields CDR1 SGHNT and CDR2 YYREEE (reference sequence). J lost 1 base, V lost 4 bases, and 8 bases had no gene match. DNA of the CDR3: TGTGCCAGCAGCCCTCTCGGGGGGGAGGGCACAGATACGCAGTATTTT. This codes for CASSPLGGEGTDTQYF.

The chain employs TRBV14 and TRBJ2-2, with 7 positions matching TRBD1. V lost 4 bases, J lost 4 bases, and 15 bases stayed unmatched. CDR1 is SGHDN and CDR2 is FVKESK in the germline V gene. The CDR3 contains 18 residues. The CDR3 DNA reads TGTGCCAGCAGCCGAGACAGGGCCTCCCGAATGGTCACCGGGGAGCTGTTTTTT. It codes for CASSRDRASRMVTGELFF.

The chain uses TRBV7-9 and TRBJ2-7; D perhaps matches TRBD1 (7 bases). Germline V gene sequence: CDR1 SEHNR, CDR2 FQNEAQ (reference sequence). V lost 2 bases, J lost 5 bases, and 13 bases lay in between. The CDR3 length is 14 residues. CDR3 sequence: CASSLPSRGDEQYF. The DNA of the CDR3 is TGTGCCAGCAGCTTACCTTCCAGGGGGGACGAGCAGTACTTC.

This chain connects TRBV19 to TRBJ1-5, with 8 bases matching TRBD1. The CDR3 runs to 16 residues. The ends lost 10 bases at V and 1 base at J; junction bases unmatched: 12. CDR1 and CDR2 from the germline V gene are LNHDA and SQIVND (reference sequence). Here the CDR3 reads CATGTGFIQSNQPQHF. As DNA, the CDR3 is TGTGCCACGGGGACAGGATTTATCCAGAGCAATCAGCCCCAGCATTTT.

This rearrangement joins TRBV18 to TRBJ2-7; tentatively, D is TRBD1 (6 bases). V lost 0 bases to trimming and J lost 4 bases, with 13 bases between them. Germline CDR1 KGHSH, CDR2 LQKENI. This CDR3 spans 15 amino acids. CDR3 DNA: TGTGCCAGCTCACCACCTGAGACAGGACTTTACGAGCAGTACTTC. Its protein is CASSPPETGLYEQYF.

This chain uses TRBV29-1 with TRBJ1-2; TRBD1 matches at 9 bases. The J segment lost 4 bases and the V segment lost 2 bases, leaving 8 bases of the junction unmatched. Germline CDR1 reads SQVTM; CDR2 reads ANQGSEA. The CDR3 has 15 residues. In DNA form, the CDR3 reads TGCAGCGTTGAATTCCGGGACAGGGTTTTCTATGGCTACACCTTC. Its translation: CSVEFRDRVFYGYTF.

This clone was seen more than once but under ten times. Here the CDR3 reads CGTRLGNEQYF. The CDR3 coding sequence is TGTGGGACTAGGCTTGGGAACGAGCAGTACTTC. J is TRBJ2-7 and V is TRBV19; 7 bases are a match to TRBD2. The CDR3 has 11 residues. Germline-derived CDR1 and CDR2 are LNHDA and SQIVND (reference sequence). The variable domain in full, completed from reference TRBV19 and TRBJ2-7, reads DGGITQSPKYLFRKEGQNVTLSCEQNLNHDAMYWYRQDPGQGLRLIYYSQIVNDFQKGDIAEGYSVSREKKESFPLTVTSAQKNPTAFYLCGTRLGNEQYFGPGTRLTVT.

The chain links TRBV5-6 to TRBJ2-1; TRBD1 aligns across 7 bases. Trimming took 0 bases from V and 5 from J; bases not matched to a gene: 2. The CDR3 extends over 14 amino acids. Germline loops: CDR1 SGHDT, CDR2 YYEEEE. Here the CDR3 DNA reads TGTGCCAGCAGCTTGGTGGACAGGAACAATGAGCAGTTCTTC. Translated: CASSLVDRNNEQFF.

The V call is TRBV19, the J call TRBJ2-5; 7 bases map to TRBD1. The CDR3 loop spans 16 amino acids. Germline V gene lookup returns CDR1 LNHDA and CDR2 SQIVND (reference sequence). V lost 2 bases to trimming and J lost 0 bases; unmatched junction nucleotides: 6. CDR3 in amino acids: CASSIIRDRDQETQYF. In nucleotides, the CDR3 is TGTGCCAGTAGTATAATCCGAGACAGGGACCAAGAGACCCAGTACTTC.

This chain uses TRBV5-1 with TRBJ2-7, with 9 bases identical to TRBD1. The CDR3 consists of 14 residues. Trimming cost V 3 bases and J 4 bases; bases outside gene matches: 5. Germline V gene lookup returns CDR1 SGHRS and CDR2 YFSETQ. The CDR3 sequence: CASSYRDRDYEQYF. The CDR3 DNA reads as TGCGCCAGCAGCTACCGGGACAGGGATTACGAGCAGTACTTC.

The V call is TRBV10-3, the J call TRBJ2-3, with 12 nucleotides matching TRBD2. The CDR3 totals 16 residues. Germline CDR1 ENHRY, CDR2 SYGVKD. J gave up 2 bases and V 9 bases, and 9 bases lay outside the gene matches. The CDR3 reads CAMGTLAGGTTDTQYF. CDR3 nucleotide sequence: TGTGCCATGGGGACTCTAGCGGGGGGGACCACAGATACGCAGTATTTT.

J is TRBJ1-2 and V is TRBV7-8, with D maybe TRBD1 (5 bases). CDR1 and CDR2 from the germline V gene are SGHVS and FQNEAQ. The ends were cut back, 5 bases at V and 6 bases at J, with 19 bases in the middle. CDR3 length: 15 amino acids. The CDR3 DNA follows: TGTGCCAGCAGCACCACAGCCGACAGAGGAAATGGCTACACCTTC. Translating it yields CASSTTADRGNGYTF.

This clone was detected only a few times. The genes are TRBV9 and TRBJ1-5, with a tentative D call TRBD1 (5 bases). V lost 3 bases and J 0 bases, leaving 10 bases between the germline ends. Germline values: CDR1 SGDLS, CDR2 YYNGEE. The CDR3 runs to 15 residues. In nucleotides, the CDR3 is TGTGCCAGCAGCGCTACAGGTTATAGCAATCAGCCCCAGCATTTT. It specifies CASSATGYSNQPQHF.

J is TRBJ2-1 and V is TRBV7-2, with 8 bases aligning to TRBD1. The CDR3 is 16 amino acids. CDR1 and CDR2 (germline): SGHTA, FQGNSA. The junction had 12 bases not matched to a gene; V was cut back by 4 bases and J by 7 bases. The CDR3 loop is CASSWTGSPDLNEQFF. In nucleotides, the CDR3 is TGTGCCAGCAGCTGGACAGGGTCCCCTGATTTGAATGAGCAGTTCTTC.

Only a few counts were recorded for this clone. The CDR3 DNA reads TGTGCCAGCAGCCGACCGGGACAGGGAACCTACGAGCAGTACTTC. Protein sequence: CASSRPGQGTYEQYF. The chain carries TRBV6-5 and TRBJ2-7; 9 nucleotides agree with TRBD1. Trimming removed 6 bases from V and 2 bases from J; junction bases left unmatched: 8. CDR1 is MNHEY and CDR2 is SVGAGI in the germline V gene. This CDR3 spans 15 amino acids.

The chain employs TRBV5-1 and TRBJ1-2; 10 bases agree with TRBD1. The CDR3 has 14 amino acids. In germline, CDR1 is SGHRS, CDR2 YFSETQ. J was trimmed by 6 bases and V by 0 bases; bases with no gene match: 2. CDR3 residues: CASSLEGQGDGYTF. The CDR3 DNA is TGCGCCAGCAGCTTGGAAGGACAGGGGGATGGCTACACCTTC.

The CDR3 coding sequence is TGTGCCAGCAGCGAAGGGGGGGGCGCAAGAACCGGGGAGCTGTTTTTT. It codes for CASSEGGGARTGELFF. The chain carries TRBV11-2 and TRBJ2-2; tentatively, D is TRBD2 (7 bases). V lost 5 bases to trimming and J lost 5 bases, with 18 bases between them. CDR3 length equals 16 residues. The germline gives CDR1 SGHAT, CDR2 FQNNGV.

This sequence joins TRBV7-3 and TRBJ1-2, with D tentatively TRBD1 (5 bases). V was trimmed by 5 bases and J by 4 bases, leaving 11 bases between them. The germline CDR1 and CDR2 sequences are SGHTA and FQGTGA. This CDR3 has 13 amino acids. The CDR3 sequence is CASSQQGFYGYTF. CDR3 nucleotide sequence: TGTGCCAGCAGCCAGCAGGGTTTCTATGGCTACACCTTC.

This clone was seen only a few times. V gene TRBV28 combines with J gene TRBJ2-7; no definite D call. Germline lookup yields CDR1 MDHEN and CDR2 SYDVKM. This CDR3 is 13 amino acids long. V dropped 5 bases and J dropped 3 bases, with 11 bases sitting between them. The CDR3 is CASSGRSLYEQYF. The DNA of the CDR3 is TGTGCCAGCAGTGGGCGTTCCCTCTACGAGCAGTACTTC.

J is TRBJ1-5 and V is TRBV10-3, with TRBD1 matching over 9 bases. CDR1 is ENHRY, CDR2 SYGVKD, per germline. The CDR3 runs to 13 residues. V was pared by 8 bases and J by 1 base, with 0 bases of the junction left unmatched. CDR3 sequence reads: CAIGQGSNQPQHF. The CDR3 region has the DNA TGTGCCATCGGACAGGGGAGCAATCAGCCCCAGCATTTT.

The CDR3 nucleotides read TGTGCCAGACTCAATAGCGGGGGCTTTCCCAACAGAAACAATGAGCAGTTCTTC. Translated: CARLNSGGFPNRNNEQFF. V gene TRBV27 combines with J gene TRBJ2-1; 9 bases line up with TRBD2. The CDR3 sequence is 18 residues long. The J segment lost 5 bases and the V segment lost 9 bases, leaving 20 bases of the junction unmatched. The germline V gene encodes CDR1 MNHEY and CDR2 SMNVEV (reference sequence).

The rearrangement links TRBV9 to TRBJ1-4; TRBD1 is a possible D gene (5 bases). V was cut by 3 bases and J by 4 bases, with 13 bases left in between. Germline V gene sequence: CDR1 SGDLS, CDR2 YYNGEE. The CDR3 consists of 15 residues. CDR3 DNA sequence: TGTGCCAGCAGCGGGCCCCGGGGGGGTAATGAAAAACTGTTTTTT. Its translation: CASSGPRGGNEKLFF. Looking up the rest from reference TRBV9 and TRBJ1-4 gives the full variable domain: DSGVTQTPKHLITATGQRVTLRCSPRSGDLSVYWYQQSLDQGLQFLIQYYNGEERAKGNILERFSAQQFPDLHSELNLSSLELGDSALYFCASSGPRGGNEKLFFGSGTQLSVL.

V usage is TRBV28 and J usage is TRBJ2-7; TRBD2 matches at 8 bases. This CDR3 spans 14 amino acids. J was trimmed by 3 bases and V by 6 bases; bases with no gene match: 7. From germline, CDR1 is MDHEN and CDR2 SYDVKM. The CDR3 bases are TGTGCCAGCAGCCTTAGCGGGGTACTCTACGAGCAGTACTTC. This sequence encodes CASSLSGVLYEQYF.

The rearrangement joins TRBV2 to TRBJ2-1; TRBD2 aligns across 14 bases. Germline V gives CDR1 SNHLY, CDR2 FYNNEI. Germline trimming cut 10 bases from V and 0 bases from J; bases unmatched to any gene: 8. CDR3 length: 17 residues. For the CDR3, the DNA is TGTGCCACTTCGGGACTAGCGGGGGCGAGCTCCTACAATGAGCAGTTCTTC. This sequence encodes CATSGLAGASSYNEQFF.

CDR3 nucleotides: TGCGCCAGCAGCTTGAAGTTCGGGGGAGAGACCCAGTACTTC. It translates to CASSLKFGGETQYF. V usage is TRBV5-1 and J usage is TRBJ2-5; a weak D match, TRBD2 (6 bases). The V end was cut by 1 base, the J end by 4 bases, with 11 bases between. There are 14 residues in the CDR3. Germline values: CDR1 SGHRS, CDR2 YFSETQ.

The chain employs TRBV19 and TRBJ1-1; TRBD1 matches 10 bases. Germline V gives CDR1 LNHDA, CDR2 SQIVND (reference sequence). J was trimmed by 3 bases and V by 6 bases; bases with no gene match: 4. This CDR3 has 14 amino acids. CDR3 DNA sequence: TGTGCCAGTAGCCGGGGACAGGGGCACACTGAAGCTTTCTTT. It translates to CASSRGQGHTEAFF. The complete variable domain, with remaining parts taken from reference TRBV19 and TRBJ1-1, reads DGGITQSPKYLFRKEGQNVTLSCEQNLNHDAMYWYRQDPGQGLRLIYYSQIVNDFQKGDIAEGYSVSREKKESFPLTVTSAQKNPTAFYLCASSRGQGHTEAFFGQGTRLTVV.